These 20 T cell receptor beta chains were all obtained from the same sample, sequenced in a study of blood T cells in healthy people across ages. Using a J-beta primer mix together with a sample-barcoded 5' primer, a second PCR was run for roughly 7 to 12 cycles. TCRdb ran MiXCR on the 5' RACE reads and lists one entry per CDR3 protein. The sample includes roughly 680,000 distinct CDR3 sequences, approximately 52% of them seen just once. The material sequenced was blood. These receptors all stem from a woman at least 80 years old in good health.

This sequence joins TRBV24-1 and TRBJ2-3; TRBD2 is a possible D gene (7 bases). Trimming stripped 6 bases from V and 2 bases from J, with 23 bases between. CDR3 length: 18 amino acids. Germline V gene data show CDR1 as KGHDR and CDR2 as SFDVKD. The CDR3 is CATSRGVGGQPNTDTQYF. CDR3 DNA sequence: TGTGCCACCAGTCGGGGGGTAGGGGGACAACCTAACACAGATACGCAGTATTTT.

This clonotype was observed at least ten times. This chain links TRBV5-1 with TRBJ1-2; D perhaps matches TRBD1 (6 bases). This CDR3 comprises 14 residues. The ends were cut back, 0 bases at V and 4 bases at J, with 10 bases in the middle. The germline CDR1 and CDR2 sequences are SGHRS and YFSETQ. The CDR3 loop reads CASSLAVQGYGYTF. CDR3 coding DNA: TGCGCCAGCAGCTTGGCGGTACAGGGCTATGGCTACACCTTC.

The rearrangement links TRBV12-3 or TRBV12-4 to TRBJ1-1; no reliable D call. The CDR3 length is 14 residues. Trimming removed 3 bases from V and 4 bases from J, with 12 bases in between. The CDR3 here is CASSLDSRSTEAFF. As DNA, the CDR3 is TGTGCCAGCAGTTTGGACTCCAGGAGCACTGAAGCTTTCTTT.

The rearrangement uses TRBV20-1 and TRBJ1-5; 7 bases are shared with TRBD1. Trimming removed 3 bases from V and 1 base from J; junction bases left unmatched: 3. Germline V CDR1 and CDR2: DFQATT, SNEGSKA (reference sequence). The CDR3 contains 14 residues. This chain's CDR3 is CSASPGQSNQPQHF. Here the CDR3 DNA reads TGCAGTGCTAGCCCGGGACAGAGCAATCAGCCCCAGCATTTT.

The rearrangement joins TRBV13 to TRBJ2-7; no definite D call. Germline CDR1 is PRHDT and CDR2 is FYEKMQ (reference sequence). CDR3 length equals 14 residues. V was pared by 5 bases and J by 1 base, with 12 bases between. The CDR3 sequence is CASSLGKGSYEQYF. In nucleotides, the CDR3 is TGTGCCAGCAGCCTTGGGAAGGGTTCCTACGAGCAGTACTTC.

This clonotype has a handful of counts. The chain joins TRBV5-5 to TRBJ2-7; no reliable D call. CDR3 length: 14 residues. Germline assignment: CDR1 SGHKS and CDR2 YYEKEE (reference sequence). V lost 0 bases to trimming and J lost 1 base, with 8 bases between them. The CDR3 DNA reads TGTGCCAGCAGCTTGGCGACCGGATCCTACGAGCAGTACTTC. Translated, it gives CASSLATGSYEQYF.

This chain joins TRBV20-1 and TRBJ2-7, with D perhaps matching TRBD2 (5 bases). Looked up from germline, CDR1 is DFQATT and CDR2 is SNEGSKA (reference sequence). V was shortened by 3 bases and J by 4 bases, with 19 bases between the two germline ends. The CDR3 runs to 15 residues. In DNA, the CDR3 is TGCAGTGCTAGGGGAGCCAGCTTCCCTATTTACGAGCAGTACTTC. Amino acid sequence: CSARGASFPIYEQYF.

This clonotype was recorded at least ten times. V usage is TRBV30 and J usage is TRBJ2-7; 9 bases agree with TRBD1. This CDR3 has 14 residues. Looked up from germline, CDR1 is GTSNPN and CDR2 is SVGIG (reference sequence). V trimming: 3 bases; J trimming: 4 bases; junction bases outside the gene matches: 7. CDR3 bases: TGTGCCTGGAGCCCCGGACAGGGGAAATACGAGCAGTACTTC. It codes for CAWSPGQGKYEQYF.

CDR3 amino acids: CASSLRAGESGGYTF. CDR3 DNA sequence: TGTGCCAGCAGCTTAAGGGCAGGGGAATCGGGTGGCTACACCTTC. The rearrangement uses TRBV7-2 and TRBJ1-2, with D perhaps TRBD1 (6 bases). V lost 2 bases and J lost 7, with 17 bases in between. Germline CDR1 is SGHTA and CDR2 is FQGNSA. CDR3 length: 15 residues.

The CDR3 region has the DNA TGTGCCTGGAGTGTTTTAGCTGGCTACGAGCAGTACTTC. This encodes CAWSVLAGYEQYF. This chain links TRBV30 with TRBJ2-7, with D uncertain. The germline CDR1 and CDR2 sequences are GTSNPN and SVGIG (reference sequence). The CDR3 has 13 residues. V was shortened by 0 bases and J by 3 bases, with 9 bases between the two germline ends.

This clonotype was counted once. The junction does not match germline at one end; this may be a read error. The CDR3 protein is CTSSLSAFYGYTF. As DNA, the CDR3 is TGCACCAGCAGCTTGTCGGCTTTCTATGGCTACACCTTC. The chain couples TRBV5-1 to TRBJ1-2; D not certain. Germline V gene sequence: CDR1 SGHRS, CDR2 YFSETQ. CDR3 size: 13 residues.

The rearrangement joins TRBV7-2 to TRBJ2-1; 7 nucleotides agree with TRBD1. V dropped 0 bases and J dropped 9; count of bases not matched to a gene: 8. The germline V gene encodes CDR1 SGHTA and CDR2 FQGNSA. The CDR3 totals 15 residues. The DNA for the CDR3 is TGTGCCAGCAGCTTAGCTAGAGGGACAGAAGGTGAGCAGTTCTTC. Translation: CASSLARGTEGEQFF.

The chain combines TRBV18 with TRBJ1-4; D ambiguous. The CDR3 extends over 16 amino acids. Germline CDR1 and CDR2: KGHSH and LQKENI. V was pared by 1 base and J by 0 bases, with 9 bases between. CDR3 bases: TGTGCCAGCTCACCACTCCCTCGCGCAACTAATGAAAAACTGTTTTTT. Translation: CASSPLPRATNEKLFF.

In its sample, this clonotype was seen a few times. The V call is TRBV6-5, the J call TRBJ2-3, with TRBD1 as a possible D gene (6 bases). There are 14 residues in the CDR3. Germline V gives CDR1 MNHEY, CDR2 SVGAGI. V was clipped by 5 bases and J by 1 base, with 10 bases between them. The CDR3 spells CASSRQDRTDTQYF. CDR3 coding DNA: TGTGCCAGCAGTAGACAGGACCGCACAGATACGCAGTATTTT.

This clonotype was observed a few times. The DNA for the CDR3 is TGTGCCACCGCAAGGGGATTGGGGAATCAGCCCCAGCATTTT. It specifies CATARGLGNQPQHF. V is TRBV28 and J is TRBJ1-5; possibly TRBD1 for D (5 bases). The germline gives CDR1 MDHEN, CDR2 SYDVKM. The V and J ends lost 10 bases and 4 bases respectively, with 17 bases between them. The CDR3 length is 14 residues.

This clonotype was recorded once. A much larger clone differs from this one at a single base, so this may be a read error. The V call is TRBV10-3, the J call TRBJ2-3; possible D gene TRBD2, 6 bases. This CDR3 has 18 residues. Per germline, CDR1 ENHRY and CDR2 SYGVKD. The CDR3 protein is CAVSESMGGTRGTDTQYF. DNA of the CDR3: TGTGCCGTCAGTGAGTCCATGGGAGGAACTAGAGGCACAGATACGCAGTATTTT.

Concerning this clonotype: A single base separates this from a much larger clone, so it may be a read error. This chain connects TRBV12-3 or TRBV12-4 to TRBJ2-1, with D possibly matching TRBD2 (5 bases). The ends were cut back, 8 bases at V and 10 bases at J, with 12 bases in the middle. The CDR3 contains 11 residues. The CDR3 reads CASGLPHEQFF. In nucleotides, the CDR3 is TGTGCCAGCGGACTCCCTCACGAGCAGTTCTTC.

The chain couples TRBV2 to TRBJ2-1; perhaps D is TRBD1 or TRBD2 (6 bases each). The CDR3 length is 13 residues. Between the trimmed V and J ends, which lost 8 bases and 8 bases, there was a span of 16 bases. In germline, CDR1 is SNHLY, CDR2 FYNNEI. The CDR3 region has the DNA TGTGCCAGCTCGGGGGCATTTTTGGATGAGCAGTTCTTC. This translates into CASSGAFLDEQFF.

The V gene is TRBV5-6, the J gene TRBJ2-5, with D possibly matching TRBD1 (6 bases). The end of the DNA fits TRBJ2-7 better, so the J call may be wrong. CDR3 length equals 14 residues. CDR1 and CDR2 (germline): SGHDT, YYEEEE. CDR3 in amino acids: CASSLQGQTYEQYF. CDR3 nucleotide sequence: TGTGCCAGCAGCCTACAGGGTCAAACCTACGAGCAGTACTTC.

This clonotype has at least ten counts. The V and J genes are TRBV29-1 and TRBJ2-7; tentative D call: TRBD1 (5 bases). Germline V CDR1 and CDR2: SQVTM, ANQGSEA. Trimming took off 4 bases at V and 2 bases at J, with 18 bases between the two ends. The CDR3 sequence is 15 residues long. CDR3 protein: CSVGFGQKGTYEQYF. CDR3 bases: TGCAGCGTTGGCTTCGGGCAGAAGGGGACCTACGAGCAGTACTTC.